This T cell receptor beta chain was obtained from a study of CD8 T cells in ankylosing spondylitis. The TCR beta libraries were generated through quantitative 5'-RACE incorporating molecular barcodes. TCRdb used MiXCR to reprocess the 5' RACE reads, holding one entry per CDR3 protein. The sample consists of roughly 230,000 distinct CDR3 sequences, over 9.5% of them appearing once. This CDR3 spans 15 amino acids. Germline assignment: CDR1 SGHNT and CDR2 YENEEA. Trimming stripped 0 bases from V and 2 bases from J, with 8 bases between. The study's findings and limits: It was reported that disease-linked clones were significantly enriched in matched ankylosing spondylitis synovial fluid. The disease-linked clones had a CD8+ phenotype and low blood frequencies. It appeared that ankylosing spondylitis blood was characterized by a TCR beta motif of several highly homologous variants.

This clonotype appeared a few times. Its target is not known. Sequencing used blood, either unsorted or a sorted T cell fraction (not recorded which). This sequence originates from a male donor with ankylosing spondylitis or in good health (not recorded which). The rearrangement links TRBV11-3 to TRBJ2-1; unclear D gene. The CDR3 nucleotides read TGTGCCAGCAGCTTAGATAAGGGTCCCTACAATGAGCAGTTCTTC. This translates into CASSLDKGPYNEQFF.